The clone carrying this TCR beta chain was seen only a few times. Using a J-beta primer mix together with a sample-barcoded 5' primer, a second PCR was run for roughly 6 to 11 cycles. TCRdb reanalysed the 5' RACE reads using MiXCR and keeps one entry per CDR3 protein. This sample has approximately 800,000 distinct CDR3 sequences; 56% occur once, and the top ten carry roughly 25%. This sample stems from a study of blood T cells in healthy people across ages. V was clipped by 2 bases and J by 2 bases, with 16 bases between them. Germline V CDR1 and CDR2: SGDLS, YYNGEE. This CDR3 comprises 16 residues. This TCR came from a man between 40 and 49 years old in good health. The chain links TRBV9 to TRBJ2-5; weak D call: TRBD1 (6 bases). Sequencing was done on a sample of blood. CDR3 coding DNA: TGTGCCAGCAGCGTCTCACCACGAGGGGGTCAAGAGACCCAGTACTTC. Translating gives CASSVSPRGGQETQYF.